A selection of T cell receptor beta chains follows, all from one sample in a study of blood T cell repertoires in COVID-19. Data came from immunoSEQ multiplex PCR; TCRdb stores just in-frame clones and leaves some out. This sample yields 250,000 to 350,000 clones, of which 90% are seen a single time; approximately 4% belongs to the top ten. The material sequenced was PBMCs or T cells enriched from blood (not recorded which). The receptor source for this set is a woman aged 18-29 years with acute COVID-19. The CDR3 runs from the conserved cysteine through the conserved F or W. Fields, in order: D gene, clone size, V gene, J gene, CDR3 protein, CDR3 DNA. D genes are given only for firm matches. Not all rows give a size; the values are once, few, many and, for expanded clones, a class.

TRBD2	-	TRBV7-9	TRBJ2-5	CASSLPTSGRGQETQYF	TGTGCCAGCAGCTTACCGACTAGCGGGAGAGGCCAAGAGACCCAGTACTTC
TRBD2	-	TRBV29-1	TRBJ2-2	CSVGGLAGLRTGELFF	TGCAGCGTCGGCGGACTAGCGGGCCTACGCACCGGGGAGCTGTTTTTT
-	-	TRBV19	TRBJ2-7	CASSIRSAGYEQYF	TGTGCCAGTAGTATCCGCTCCGCAGGCTACGAGCAGTACTTC
TRBD2	-	TRBV7-3	TRBJ2-7	CASSLGLAGDYEQYF	TGTGCCAGCAGCTTGGGACTAGCGGGGGACTACGAGCAGTACTTC
-	-	TRBV7-9	TRBJ2-7	CASSTLGGAYEQYF	TGTGCCAGCAGCACCCTAGGGGGGGCATACGAGCAGTACTTC
-	-	TRBV27	TRBJ1-2	CASSPSTGSVRYGYTF	TGTGCCAGCAGTCCCTCGACAGGATCAGTTCGGTATGGCTACACCTTC
TRBD2	-	TRBV2	TRBJ2-7	CASSASGTRADEQYF	TGTGCCAGCAGTGCCTCCGGGACTAGAGCGGACGAGCAGTACTTC
TRBD1	-	TRBV28	TRBJ1-6	CASNTPGTGRSPLHF	TGTGCCAGCAACACCCCCGGGACAGGGCGATCACCCCTCCACTTT
-	-	TRBV14	TRBJ1-1	CASSQAQPLEAFF	TGTGCCAGCAGCCAAGCACAGCCCCTCGAAGCTTTCTTT
-	-	TRBV5-1	TRBJ1-3	CASRLQGGSRNTIYF	TGCGCCAGCAGGCTACAGGGTGGCAGTAGAAACACCATATATTTT
TRBD1	-	TRBV10-3	TRBJ2-1	CAISLQGARGNEQFF	TGTGCCATCAGTTTACAGGGGGCGAGGGGGAATGAGCAGTTCTTC
TRBD1	-	TRBV28	TRBJ2-3	CASSLLQGPTDTQYF	TGTGCCAGCAGTCTTTTACAGGGGCCCACAGATACGCAGTATTTT
-	-	TRBV6-5	TRBJ1-2	CASSFDGAIGYTF	TGTGCCAGCAGTTTCGACGGAGCGATAGGCTACACCTTC
-	-	TRBV27	TRBJ1-2	CASSLNPWSDYGYTF	TGTGCCAGCAGTCTCAACCCGTGGAGTGACTATGGCTACACCTTC
-	-	TRBV19	TRBJ2-1	CASKGLSYNEQFF	TGTGCCAGTAAGGGACTCTCCTACAATGAGCAGTTCTTC
-	-	TRBV7-6	TRBJ1-2	CASSLEAGANYGYTF	TGTGCCAGCAGCTTAGAGGCGGGGGCTAACTATGGCTACACCTTC
-	-	TRBV5-1	TRBJ2-5	CASSPARGVGETQYF	TGCGCCAGCAGCCCCGCTCGCGGAGTTGGGGAGACCCAGTACTTC
-	once	TRBV18	TRBJ1-2	CASSPALTGVDGYTF	TGTGCCAGCTCACCAGCCCTGACAGGTGTGGATGGCTACACCTTC
-	-	TRBV27	TRBJ1-2	CASSQFGGDGYTF	TGTGCCAGCAGCCAATTCGGGGGGGATGGCTACACCTTC
TRBD1	few	TRBV19	TRBJ2-3	CASSIRTGTHTDTQYF	TGTGCCAGTAGTATAAGGACAGGAACCCACACGGATACGCAGTATTTT
-	-	TRBV12-3/TRBV12-4	TRBJ2-3	CASSLGEADTQYF	TGTGCCAGCAGTTTAGGGGAGGCAGATACGCAGTATTTT
-	-	TRBV6-5	TRBJ1-6	CATVGQNNSPLHF	TGTGCCACCGTGGGGCAGAATAATTCACCCCTCCACTTT
-	-	TRBV29-1	TRBJ1-5	CSGSDSNQPQHF	TGCAGCGGTTCAGATTCTAATCAGCCCCAGCATTTT
TRBD1	-	TRBV5-6	TRBJ1-6	CASSQRTGVDSPLHF	TGTGCCAGCAGCCAACGGACAGGGGTAGACTCACCCCTCCACTTT
TRBD1	-	TRBV5-8	TRBJ1-6	CASSLGRDSNSPLHF	TGTGCCAGCAGCTTGGGGCGGGACAGCAATTCACCCCTCCACTTT
-	-	TRBV18	TRBJ1-4	CASSPGVNEKLFF	TGTGCCAGCTCACCCGGGGTTAATGAAAAACTGTTTTTT
-	-	TRBV11-3	TRBJ2-2	CASSISGQNTGELFF	TGTGCCAGCAGTATTAGCGGTCAGAACACCGGGGAGCTGTTTTTT
TRBD1	-	TRBV20-1	TRBJ1-2	CSASRQGRDNYGYTF	TGCAGTGCTAGTCGACAGGGCCGCGATAACTATGGCTACACCTTC
-	-	TRBV7-3	TRBJ2-2	CASSLQGSNTGELFF	TGTGCCAGCAGCTTACAGGGTTCCAACACCGGGGAGCTGTTTTTT
TRBD2	-	TRBV5-1	TRBJ2-5	CASSLGLAGGETQYF	TGCGCCAGCAGCTTGGGACTAGCGGGAGGAGAGACCCAGTACTTC
-	-	TRBV5-6	TRBJ1-1	CASSLSRGTEAFF	TGTGCCAGCAGCTTGTCCCGGGGCACTGAAGCTTTCTTT
-	-	TRBV7-2	TRBJ1-2	CASSFIGDNYGYTF	TGTGCCAGCAGCTTTATCGGGGATAACTATGGCTACACCTTC
-	once	TRBV6-5	TRBJ1-2	CASSYDTNYGYTF	TGTGCCAGCAGTTACGACACTAACTATGGCTACACCTTC
-	-	TRBV10-3	TRBJ2-2	CAIRVTTGELFF	TGTGCCATCCGGGTTACCACCGGGGAGCTGTTTTTT
TRBD2	-	TRBV5-1	TRBJ2-6	CASSALAGENGANVLTF	TGCGCCAGCAGCGCACTAGCGGGAGAGAATGGGGCCAACGTCCTGACTTTC
-	-	TRBV7-9	TRBJ1-4	CASSSSIQDKDIGSEKLFF	TGTGCCAGCAGCTCCTCGATCCAGGATAAGGATATCGGAAGCGAAAAACTGTTTTTT
-	-	TRBV27	TRBJ2-2	CASSFLPGELFF	TGTGCCAGCAGTTTCCTCCCCGGGGAGCTGTTTTTT
TRBD1	-	TRBV6-1	TRBJ1-2	CASSEEAGGYGYTF	TGTGCCAGCAGTGAAGAGGCAGGGGGCTATGGCTACACCTTC
TRBD1	-	TRBV9	TRBJ1-1	CASSVTGGGTEAFF	TGTGCCAGCAGCGTAACAGGGGGCGGCACTGAAGCTTTCTTT
TRBD2	-	TRBV28	TRBJ2-1	CASRRTSGQEQFF	TGTGCCAGCAGGCGGACTAGCGGGCAGGAGCAGTTCTTC
-	-	TRBV3-1/TRBV3-2	TRBJ1-6	CASSPFEGSHFYNSPLHF	TGTGCCAGCAGCCCGTTCGAGGGAAGCCATTTCTATAATTCACCCCTCCACTTT
TRBD1	once	TRBV27	TRBJ2-3	CASSAQGSDTQYF	TGTGCCAGCAGTGCACAGGGGTCAGATACGCAGTATTTT
-	-	TRBV28	TRBJ1-6	CASSSPGDNSPLHF	TGTGCCAGCAGTTCCCCCGGGGATAATTCACCCCTCCACTTT
-	-	TRBV19	TRBJ2-2	CASSIVAGTGSGELFF	TGTGCCAGTAGTATAGTCGCAGGAACAGGCTCCGGGGAGCTGTTTTTT
-	-	TRBV15	TRBJ1-5	CATSRAERMQPQHF	TGTGCCACCAGCAGAGCAGAGAGGATGCAGCCCCAGCATTTT
TRBD1	-	TRBV3-1/TRBV3-2	TRBJ1-2	CASSHDRTGSQGYTF	TGTGCCAGCAGCCATGACAGGACAGGGTCTCAAGGCTACACCTTC
TRBD2	-	TRBV19	TRBJ2-1	CASGGGYNEQFF	TGTGCCAGTGGGGGAGGGTACAATGAGCAGTTCTTC
TRBD1	-	TRBV29-1	TRBJ1-2	CSVEGTGGLGYGYTF	TGCAGCGTTGAGGGAACAGGGGGACTCGGCTATGGCTACACCTTC
-	-	TRBV10-3	TRBJ2-7	CAISVPAGEISYEQYF	TGTGCCATCAGTGTTCCCGCAGGGGAAATCTCCTACGAGCAGTACTTC
TRBD1	-	TRBV24-1	TRBJ2-1	CATSDGGTGYLNEQFF	TGTGCCACCAGTGATGGTGGGACAGGGTATCTCAATGAGCAGTTCTTC
-	-	TRBV5-4	TRBJ2-1	CASSFTGSYNEQFF	TGTGCCAGCAGCTTTACAGGTTCCTACAATGAGCAGTTCTTC
-	-	TRBV6-5	TRBJ1-1	CASNQVMNTEAFF	TGTGCCAGCAACCAGGTTATGAACACTGAAGCTTTCTTT
-	-	TRBV28	TRBJ2-3	CASSLGTSSADTQYF	TGTGCCAGCAGTTTAGGGACTTCATCCGCCGATACGCAGTATTTT
-	few	TRBV5-1	TRBJ1-1	CASSPPIRVGTENTEAFF	TGCGCCAGCAGCCCACCCATCAGGGTAGGGACTGAAAACACTGAAGCTTTCTTT
TRBD1	-	TRBV10-3	TRBJ2-5	CAISAGQDGQETQYF	TGTGCCATCAGTGCCGGACAGGACGGCCAAGAGACCCAGTACTTC
-	-	TRBV15	TRBJ2-3	CATRRYDTQYF	TGTGCCACTCGGCGGTATGATACGCAGTATTTT